This T cell receptor (beta chain) comes out of a study of cytotoxic CD8 clonotypes in ibrutinib-treated CLL. Libraries were prepared by immunoSEQ multiplex PCR; TCRdb keeps only in-frame clonotypes and omits some of them. Of tens of thousands of clones listed, approximately 60% are singletons. This clone was observed a few times. Germline loops: CDR1 SGHRS, CDR2 YFSETQ. This CDR3 comprises 13 residues. V lost 1 base and J lost 4, with 9 bases in between. Sequencing was performed on PBMCs, taken after 24 months of ibrutinib treatment. The TCR comes from a human donor with chronic lymphocytic leukemia. The rearrangement links TRBV5-1 to TRBJ2-7; D gene uncertain. The CDR3 loop reads CASSLRGGYEQYF. The CDR3 DNA follows: TGCGCCAGCAGCTTGCGTGGCGGTTACGAGCAGTACTTC.